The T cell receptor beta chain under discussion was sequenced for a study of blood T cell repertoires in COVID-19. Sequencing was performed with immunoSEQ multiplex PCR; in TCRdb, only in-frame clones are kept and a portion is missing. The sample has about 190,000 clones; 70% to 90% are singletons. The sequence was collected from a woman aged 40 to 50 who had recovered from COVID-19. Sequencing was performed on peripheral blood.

The CDR3 is CAWSPGQGAVREKLFF. In DNA, the CDR3 is TGTGCCTGGAGTCCGGGACAGGGGGCGGTAAGGGAAAAACTGTTTTTT. The chain joins TRBV30 to TRBJ1-4; 12 bases match TRBD1. The CDR3 covers 16 residues. Germline CDR1 GTSNPN, CDR2 SVGIG (reference sequence). With 2 bases clipped from V and 8 bases from J, the junction kept 9 bases outside the gene matches.